Following are 26 T cell receptor beta chains from one sample sequenced in a study of blood T cell repertoires in COVID-19. Clones were sequenced by immunoSEQ multiplex PCR, and TCRdb holds only the in-frame ones, with some missing. The data contain around 100,000 clones, roughly 89% of them singletons. Sequenced material: peripheral blood. These receptors came from a human donor in a cohort sampled during active COVID-19.

The V gene is TRBV24-1, the J gene TRBJ1-2; no definite D call. This CDR3 is 16 amino acids long. Trimming stripped 9 bases from V and 4 bases from J, with 23 bases between. The germline CDR1 and CDR2 sequences are KGHDR and SFDVKD. The CDR3 nucleotides are TGTGCCACCGCTACCCGGGAAGCCTTACCGACCTATGGCTACACCTTC. Translated, it gives CATATREALPTYGYTF.

CDR3 sequence reads: CSASIGSSGDLDTQYF. In DNA form, the CDR3 reads TGCAGTGCTAGTATCGGTAGTAGCGGGGATCTAGATACGCAGTATTTT. V gene TRBV20-1 combines with J gene TRBJ2-3; TRBD2 agrees at 8 bases. V lost 3 bases to trimming and J lost 5 bases; unmatched junction nucleotides: 13. This CDR3 spans 16 amino acids. From germline, CDR1 is DFQATT and CDR2 SNEGSKA (reference sequence).

The chain joins TRBV28 to TRBJ1-5, with 7 positions matching TRBD1. The CDR3 length is 13 residues. In germline, CDR1 is MDHEN, CDR2 SYDVKM. The V gene end was trimmed by 6 bases and the J gene end by 6 bases; junction bases not matched to a gene: 5. DNA of the CDR3: TGTGCCAGCAGGAGGGGGCAGGTTCAGCCCCAGCATTTT. Protein sequence: CASRRGQVQPQHF. Drawing the rest from reference TRBV28 and TRBJ1-5, the complete variable domain is DVKVTQSSRYLVKRTGEKVFLECVQDMDHENMFWYRQDPGLGLRLIYFSYDVKMKEKGDIPEGYSVSREKKERFSLILESASTNQTSMYLCASRRGQVQPQHFGDGTRLSIL.

The V gene is TRBV2, the J gene TRBJ1-6; D remains unclear. Germline V lookup: CDR1 SNHLY, CDR2 FYNNEI. The CDR3 covers 16 residues. The V gene lost 1 base and the J gene lost 3 bases, with 10 bases spanning the gap. DNA of the CDR3: TGTGCCAGCAGTGAAGGAGCGTATATCTATAATTCACCCCTCCACTTT. Protein product: CASSEGAYIYNSPLHF.

V and J are TRBV7-2 and TRBJ2-1; 9 bases align to TRBD2. Germline loops: CDR1 SGHTA, CDR2 FQGNSA. The length of the CDR3 is 18 residues. The ends lost 2 bases at V and 3 bases at J; junction bases unmatched: 11. The CDR3, as DNA: TGTGCCAGCAGCTTATCCGGCGCGGGAGGGCTGGACTACAATGAGCAGTTCTTC. It is translated as CASSLSGAGGLDYNEQFF.

The chain recombines TRBV7-9 with TRBJ1-4; 10 nucleotides match TRBD1. The CDR3 spans 16 residues. The V segment lost 5 bases and the J segment 7 bases; nucleotides outside the gene matches: 10. The germline CDR1 and CDR2 sequences are SEHNR and FQNEAQ (reference sequence). In DNA form, the CDR3 reads TGTGCCAGCAGCCTCACAGCCGGGACAGGGGCTGAAAAACTGTTTTTT. Its protein product is CASSLTAGTGAEKLFF.

The chain uses TRBV18 and TRBJ1-1, with D perhaps matching TRBD1 (5 bases). Trimming shortened V by 3 bases and J by 3 bases, and 11 bases separated the two germline ends. This CDR3 has 14 residues. CDR1 KGHSH and CDR2 LQKENI come from the germline V gene. DNA for the CDR3: TGTGCCAGCTCACCCCGGACACCTCACACTGAAGCTTTCTTT. It specifies CASSPRTPHTEAFF. Full variable domain (missing parts from reference TRBV18 and TRBJ1-1): NAGVMQNPRHLVRRRGQEARLRCSPMKGHSHVYWYRQLPEEGLKFMVYLQKENIIDESGMPKERFSAEFPKEGPSILRIQQVVRGDSAAYFCASSPRTPHTEAFFGQGTRLTVV.

The chain is built from TRBV2 and TRBJ1-2; TRBD1 aligns across 8 bases. The germline gives CDR1 SNHLY, CDR2 FYNNEI. The V gene end was trimmed by 9 bases and the J gene end by 3 bases; junction bases not matched to a gene: 3. This CDR3 contains 12 residues. CDR3 nucleotide sequence: TGTGCCAGTCAGGGGGCTGACTATGGCTACACCTTC. Translation: CASQGADYGYTF.

CDR3: CASSDGQGFRSGYTF. The DNA of the CDR3 is TGTGCCAGCAGTGACGGACAGGGGTTTCGATCTGGCTACACCTTC. The genes are TRBV6-1 and TRBJ1-2; TRBD1 aligns across 9 bases. Germline CDR1 and CDR2: MNHNS and SASEGT. With V trimmed by 3 bases and J by 7 bases, 9 bases remained unmatched. This CDR3 contains 15 residues.

This chain uses TRBV5-4 with TRBJ2-1; 13 bases line up with TRBD2. The CDR3 sequence is 16 residues long. After removal of 0 bases from V and 4 bases from J, the junction contained 1 base not matched to a gene. Germline V gene lookup returns CDR1 SGHNT and CDR2 YYREEE (reference sequence). The chain's CDR3 is CASSLEGLAGYNEQFF. In DNA form, the CDR3 reads TGTGCCAGCAGCTTGGAGGGACTAGCGGGGTACAATGAGCAGTTCTTC. Together with reference TRBV5-4 and TRBJ2-1, the CDR3 gives the full variable domain: ETGVTQSPTHLIKTRGQQVTLRCSSQSGHNTVSWYQQALGQGPQFIFQYYREEENGRGNFPPRFSGLQFPNYSSELNVNALELDDSALYLCASSLEGLAGYNEQFFGPGTRLTVL.

This rearrangement joins TRBV27 to TRBJ2-2; the match to TRBD2 covers 10 bases. The CDR3 contains 16 residues. After removal of 9 bases from V and 1 base from J, the junction contained 8 bases not matched to a gene. Germline V gene lookup returns CDR1 MNHEY and CDR2 SMNVEV (reference sequence). CDR3 sequence reads: CASSLAGEGNTGELFF. CDR3 sequence (DNA): TGTGCCAGTTCCCTAGCGGGGGAGGGGAACACCGGGGAGCTGTTTTTT.

The CDR3 reads CASSLLEGARETQYF. The CDR3 nucleotides read TGTGCCAGCAGCCTTTTGGAGGGGGCGCGAGAGACCCAGTACTTC. The V call is TRBV4-2, the J call TRBJ2-5; a weak D match, TRBD1 (7 bases). CDR3 length: 15 amino acids. CDR1 LGHNA and CDR2 YNFKEQ come from the germline V gene. Trimming took off 4 bases at V and 4 bases at J, with 16 bases between the two ends.

The chain recombines TRBV7-3 with TRBJ2-1; weak D call: TRBD1 (6 bases). Deletions cut 5 bases from V and 6 bases from J, with 14 bases between. CDR3 length: 14 amino acids. Per germline, CDR1 SGHTA and CDR2 FQGTGA. In DNA, the CDR3 is TGTGCCAGCAGCCCCGGAGCAGGGGTCAATGAGCAGTTCTTC. It specifies CASSPGAGVNEQFF.

The chain recombines TRBV10-3 with TRBJ1-5; 7 nucleotides line up with TRBD1. The CDR3 length is 14 residues. Germline trimming cut 10 bases from V and 5 bases from J; bases unmatched to any gene: 11. Germline V gene sequence: CDR1 ENHRY, CDR2 SYGVKD. CDR3 nucleotides: TGTGCCACTCGGGGCCAGGGGGTGGATCAGCCCCAGCATTTT. Residues: CATRGQGVDQPQHF.

The chain combines TRBV5-1 with TRBJ2-4, with D possibly TRBD1 on 6 matching bases. CDR3 length: 15 amino acids. The germline CDR1 and CDR2 sequences are SGHRS and YFSETQ. Trimming left V 0 bases short and J 0 bases short, with 7 bases between. For the CDR3, the DNA is TGCGCCAGCAGCTTGGGGGGGCTAGCCAAAAACATTCAGTACTTC. This sequence encodes CASSLGGLAKNIQYF.

V usage is TRBV12-3 or TRBV12-4 and J usage is TRBJ2-7; possibly TRBD2 for D (5 bases). This CDR3 is 12 amino acids long. V lost 6 bases and J lost 6, with 12 bases in between. The CDR3 coding sequence is TGTGCCAGCAGCCGAGGGTACAGCGAGCAGTACTTC. This sequence encodes CASSRGYSEQYF.

This clone was counted a single time. This sequence joins TRBV11-3 and TRBJ2-5; D remains ambiguous. The CDR3 runs to 13 residues. V was trimmed by 4 bases and J by 5 bases, leaving 11 bases between them. CDR1 SGHNT and CDR2 YENEEA come from the germline V gene. The CDR3 sequence: CASSSSWRETQYF. The CDR3, as DNA: TGTGCCAGCAGCTCCTCGTGGCGGGAGACCCAGTACTTC.

This clone was observed a handful of times. V and J are TRBV5-8 and TRBJ2-1, with D unresolved. The V and J ends lost 1 base and 6 bases respectively, with 5 bases between them. The CDR3 totals 12 residues. Germline V lookup: CDR1 SGHTS, CDR2 YDEGEE. CDR3: CASSLRSNEQFF. The CDR3 region has the DNA TGTGCCAGCAGCTTGAGGAGCAATGAGCAGTTCTTC. Supplemented by reference TRBV5-8 and TRBJ2-1, the full variable domain reads EAGVTQSPTHLIKTRGQQATLRCSPISGHTSVYWYQQALGLGLQFLLWYDEGEERNRGNFPPRFSGRQFPNYSSELNVNALELEDSALYLCASSLRSNEQFFGPGTRLTVL.

This chain connects TRBV5-4 to TRBJ1-6, with a weak D call TRBD1 (5 bases). CDR3 size: 15 residues. Germline lookup yields CDR1 SGHNT and CDR2 YYREEE (reference sequence). The V end was cut by 0 bases, the J end by 5 bases, with 9 bases between. In DNA, the CDR3 is TGTGCCAGCAGCTTGGGGTCAGGGAATAATTCACCCCTCCACTTT. This gives the protein CASSLGSGNNSPLHF.

This rearrangement joins TRBV28 to TRBJ2-3; 7 bases agree with TRBD2. Looked up from germline, CDR1 is MDHEN and CDR2 is SYDVKM. CDR3 length: 18 residues. The V gene end was trimmed by 5 bases and the J gene end by 3 bases; junction bases not matched to a gene: 17. In nucleotides, the CDR3 is TGTGCCAGCAGTCCAATCAAGGGAGGGCGTATATCGACAGATACGCAGTATTTT. This gives the protein CASSPIKGGRISTDTQYF.

V usage is TRBV5-5 and J usage is TRBJ2-2, with D possibly TRBD1 on 6 matching bases. CDR1 and CDR2 from the germline V gene are SGHKS and YYEKEE (reference sequence). V lost 4 bases and J lost 0, with 10 bases in between. The CDR3 is 15 residues long. The CDR3 DNA sequence: TGTGCCAGCAGCCAAGACAGGCCGAACACCGGGGAGCTGTTTTTT. It yields the protein CASSQDRPNTGELFF.

This chain joins TRBV20-1 and TRBJ2-7, with 9 nucleotides matching TRBD2. CDR3 size: 14 residues. Germline V gives CDR1 DFQATT, CDR2 SNEGSKA (reference sequence). V was pared by 3 bases and J by 4 bases, with 7 bases of the junction left unmatched. CDR3 loop: CSASRLAGIYEQYF. DNA for the CDR3: TGCAGTGCTAGTCGTCTAGCGGGAATATACGAGCAGTACTTC.

V usage is TRBV13 and J usage is TRBJ1-2, with D unresolved. The germline CDR1 and CDR2 sequences are PRHDT and FYEKMQ (reference sequence). V dropped 0 bases and J dropped 2 bases, with 4 bases sitting between them. The CDR3 is made up of 13 amino acids. CDR3: CASSLGLNYGYTF. The CDR3 nucleotides are TGTGCCAGCAGCTTAGGATTAAACTATGGCTACACCTTC.

This chain links TRBV2 with TRBJ2-3, with D perhaps TRBD2 (6 bases). The CDR3 extends over 13 amino acids. The germline V gene has CDR1 SNHLY and CDR2 FYNNEI. V gave up 10 bases and J gave up 4 bases, with 15 bases separating them. CDR3 sequence reads: CATPGRSADTQYF. CDR3 coding DNA: TGTGCCACCCCTGGGAGGTCCGCAGATACGCAGTATTTT.

This chain connects TRBV19 to TRBJ1-2, with a tentative D call TRBD1 (5 bases). Trimming left V 1 base short and J 0 bases short, with 9 bases between. The CDR3 is 15 amino acids. CDR1 and CDR2 from the germline V gene are LNHDA and SQIVND (reference sequence). Here the CDR3 reads CASSIVGRANYGYTF. The CDR3 DNA sequence: TGTGCCAGTAGTATAGTGGGCAGGGCTAACTATGGCTACACCTTC.

This clone was detected a few times. J is TRBJ1-6 and V is TRBV3-1 (or the pseudogene TRBV3-2); 8 nucleotides agree with TRBD1. Germline CDR1 and CDR2: LGHDT and YNNKEL (reference sequence). With V trimmed by 1 base and J by 8 bases, 1 base remained unmatched. This CDR3 has 14 residues. As DNA, the CDR3 is TGTGCCAGCAGCCAAGGGGACAGGTATTCACCCCTCCACTTT. Translating it yields CASSQGDRYSPLHF.